These 21 T cell receptor beta chains came from one sample sequenced in a study of blood T cell repertoires in COVID-19. TCRdb keeps only in-frame clones here, not all; method: immunoSEQ multiplex PCR. The data show about 400,000 clones, 89% seen once. The sequenced sample consisted of peripheral blood. The receptor set was obtained from a man aged 35-49 years with acute or convalescent COVID-19.

The gene calls are TRBV5-8 and TRBJ2-7; D is unresolved. The germline V and J ends were trimmed by 0 bases and 6 bases, with 10 bases remaining between them. From germline, CDR1 is SGHTS and CDR2 YDEGEE. The CDR3 is 13 amino acids. Here the CDR3 reads CASSLVSPLEQYF. The CDR3 region has the DNA TGTGCCAGCAGCTTGGTTAGTCCTCTCGAGCAGTACTTC.

The chain has TRBV28 and TRBJ1-2, with a weak D call TRBD1 (5 bases). The CDR3 runs 15 residues. The V gene's germline CDR1 is MDHEN and CDR2 SYDVKM. Trimming cost V 5 bases and J 0 bases, with 13 bases left between them. The CDR3 nucleotides are TGTGCCAGCAGTCCAAGACAGATGGCTAACTATGGCTACACCTTC. As protein: CASSPRQMANYGYTF.

This clone was recorded only once. J is TRBJ2-7 and V is TRBV19, with 9 bases identical to TRBD2. The length of the CDR3 is 15 residues. The V and J ends lost 5 bases and 2 bases, in that order; junction bases with no gene match: 7. Germline CDR1 reads LNHDA; CDR2 reads SQIVND (reference sequence). The CDR3 here is CASSPLAGDTYEQYF. CDR3 in DNA: TGTGCCAGTAGTCCCTTAGCGGGGGACACCTACGAGCAGTACTTC.

The rearrangement uses TRBV7-3 and TRBJ2-3, with D perhaps TRBD2 (6 bases). Trimming stripped 5 bases from V and 3 bases from J, with 21 bases between. CDR3 size: 17 residues. Germline CDR1 reads SGHTA; CDR2 reads FQGTGA. CDR3 loop: CASSRQAGLLGTDTQYF. CDR3 DNA: TGTGCCAGCAGCCGACAAGCAGGACTATTAGGAACAGATACGCAGTATTTT.

The chain uses TRBV28 and TRBJ2-7; perhaps TRBD2 as D (5 bases). Germline values: CDR1 MDHEN, CDR2 SYDVKM. This CDR3 region has 15 residues. V was pared by 1 base and J by 0 bases, with 10 bases between. CDR3 in DNA: TGTGCCAGCAGTTTATTCCGGGGAATCTCCTACGAGCAGTACTTC. It is translated as CASSLFRGISYEQYF.

The V call is TRBV10-3, the J call TRBJ2-7, with 9 bases matching TRBD1. The ends lost 4 bases at V and 7 bases at J; junction bases unmatched: 5. This CDR3 is built from 13 residues. Germline CDR1 and CDR2: ENHRY and SYGVKD. The CDR3 DNA is TGTGCCATCAGTGTGGGACAGGGAAAGGAGCAGTACTTC. Translated, it gives CAISVGQGKEQYF.

The chain employs TRBV5-1 and TRBJ2-3, with 10 positions matching TRBD1. The CDR3 contains 14 residues. The J segment lost 1 base and the V segment lost 7 bases, leaving 3 bases of the junction unmatched. Germline V CDR1 and CDR2: SGHRS, YFSETQ. CDR3 in amino acids: CASRGTGGTDTQYF. The CDR3 bases are TGCGCCAGCCGGGGGACAGGGGGCACAGATACGCAGTATTTT.

This sequence joins TRBV7-3 and TRBJ1-2; 11 nucleotides align to TRBD1. The V gene's germline CDR1 is SGHTA and CDR2 FQGTGA. The CDR3 has 14 residues. With 6 bases clipped from V and 6 bases from J, the junction kept 6 bases outside the gene matches. The CDR3 sequence is CASSWTGGGDGYTF. The CDR3 nucleotides read TGTGCCAGCAGTTGGACAGGGGGCGGGGATGGCTACACCTTC. The whole variable domain, remainder taken from reference TRBV7-3 and TRBJ1-2, is GAGVSQTPSNKVTEKGKYVELRCDPISGHTALYWYRQSLGQGPEFLIYFQGTGAADDSGLPNDRFFAVRPEGSVSTLKIQRTERGDSAVYLCASSWTGGGDGYTFGSGTRLTVV.

V usage is TRBV28 and J usage is TRBJ1-2; TRBD1 matches 10 bases. Germline-derived CDR1 and CDR2 are MDHEN and SYDVKM. The CDR3 spans 14 residues. The ends lost 6 bases at V and 3 bases at J; junction bases unmatched: 4. DNA for the CDR3: TGTGCCAGCAGGGGGGGGACAGGGGACTATGGCTACACCTTC. Translation gives CASRGGTGDYGYTF.

This chain uses TRBV7-3 with TRBJ2-7; perhaps TRBD1 as D (5 bases). Germline V gene lookup returns CDR1 SGHTA and CDR2 FQGTGA. Trimming shortened V by 0 bases and J by 0 bases, and 15 bases separated the two germline ends. The CDR3 is 17 amino acids. The CDR3 sequence is CASSLTIGAGPSYEQYF. CDR3 sequence (DNA): TGTGCCAGCAGCTTAACTATAGGAGCAGGGCCCTCCTACGAGCAGTACTTC.

The V call is TRBV7-9, the J call TRBJ2-1; possible D gene TRBD1, 5 bases. CDR1 is SEHNR and CDR2 is FQNEAQ in the germline V gene (reference sequence). The CDR3 length is 15 residues. The germline V and J ends were trimmed by 1 base and 4 bases, with 11 bases remaining between them. CDR3 nucleotides: TGTGCCAGCAGCTTAGACAAAGGGGTGTACAATGAGCAGTTCTTC. Residues: CASSLDKGVYNEQFF.

This clone was observed a single time. The V call is TRBV7-2, the J call TRBJ2-3; no reliable D call. There are 13 residues in the CDR3. V lost 4 bases and J lost 4, with 9 bases in between. Germline-derived CDR1 and CDR2 are SGHTA and FQGNSA. The CDR3 DNA follows: TGTGCCAGCAGCTCCAACACCCCAGATACGCAGTATTTT. It yields the protein CASSSNTPDTQYF.

The chain has TRBV30 and TRBJ1-3; no clear D. CDR1 is GTSNPN, CDR2 SVGIG, per germline (reference sequence). Trimming stripped 1 base from V and 0 bases from J, with 19 bases between. The CDR3 has 18 amino acids. The CDR3 nucleotides are TGTGCCTGGAGTGGATCGGGAGGCGGAGCATTCTCTGGAAACACCATATATTTT. It encodes CAWSGSGGGAFSGNTIYF.

V usage is TRBV4-1 and J usage is TRBJ1-1; 10 nucleotides agree with TRBD1. The germline V gene encodes CDR1 MGHRA and CDR2 YSYEKL. With V trimmed by 2 bases and J by 10 bases, 10 bases remained unmatched. The CDR3 is 15 residues long. The CDR3 nucleotides read TGCGCCAGCAGCCAACCGGGACAGGGGCTTCGTGGAGCTTTCTTT. Translated, it gives CASSQPGQGLRGAFF.

The chain combines TRBV30 with TRBJ1-2; TRBD1 aligns across 9 bases. V shed 8 bases, J shed 1 base, and the junction held 17 bases outside the gene matches. Per germline, CDR1 GTSNPN and CDR2 SVGIG (reference sequence). This CDR3 comprises 17 residues. The CDR3 sequence is CAGFVVGQGIYNYGYTF. The CDR3 region has the DNA TGTGCCGGGTTTGTAGTTGGACAGGGGATTTATAACTATGGCTACACCTTC.

The chain recombines TRBV19 with TRBJ1-3; 8 nucleotides match TRBD1. The CDR3 is made up of 16 amino acids. Germline V gene lookup returns CDR1 LNHDA and CDR2 SQIVND (reference sequence). The trim removed 6 bases at V and 0 bases at J, leaving 7 bases unmatched. The CDR3 DNA sequence: TGTGCCAGTAGCGACCCGGGACAGGACTCTGGAAACACCATATATTTT. Protein: CASSDPGQDSGNTIYF.

V gene TRBV28 combines with J gene TRBJ1-5; TRBD1 aligns across 9 bases. The J segment lost 7 bases and the V segment lost 5 bases, leaving 12 bases of the junction unmatched. The CDR3 contains 16 residues. Germline CDR1 is MDHEN and CDR2 is SYDVKM. CDR3 coding DNA: TGTGCCAGCAGTACGTTACTGGGACAGGGTTGGCAGCCCCAGCATTTT. It yields the protein CASSTLLGQGWQPQHF. Based on the CDR3 plus reference TRBV28 and TRBJ1-5, the full variable domain is DVKVTQSSRYLVKRTGEKVFLECVQDMDHENMFWYRQDPGLGLRLIYFSYDVKMKEKGDIPEGYSVSREKKERFSLILESASTNQTSMYLCASSTLLGQGWQPQHFGDGTRLSIL.

This clone has at least ten counts. The CDR3 DNA follows: TGTGCCTGGAGTCGGGCAGGGACTCGTTTTGCTATTCAGCCCCAGCATTTT. It translates to CAWSRAGTRFAIQPQHF. V is TRBV30 and J is TRBJ1-5; TRBD1 might be the D (5 bases). Germline V lookup: CDR1 GTSNPN, CDR2 SVGIG (reference sequence). V dropped 2 bases and J dropped 6 bases, with 23 bases sitting between them. The CDR3 is made up of 17 amino acids.

J is TRBJ1-1 and V is TRBV7-3; a possible D gene is TRBD1 (6 bases). Trimming removed 0 bases at V and 8 bases at J, with 13 bases between. This CDR3 comprises 14 residues. Germline-derived CDR1 and CDR2 are SGHTA and FQGTGA. The CDR3 protein is CASSLTLGAPEAFF. The CDR3 DNA sequence: TGTGCCAGCAGCTTAACTCTGGGGGCTCCCGAAGCTTTCTTT.

The chain recombines TRBV4-3 with TRBJ2-7, with 7 nucleotides matching TRBD1. Germline assignment: CDR1 LGHNA and CDR2 YSLEER. V lost 1 base, J lost 1 base, and 1 base stayed unmatched. This CDR3 is built from 14 residues. The CDR3 nucleotides are TGCGCCAGCAGCCAAGCGACAGGGTCCTACGAGCAGTACTTC. Translated: CASSQATGSYEQYF.

The chain joins TRBV7-9 to TRBJ2-1; 9 bases line up with TRBD1. Germline V gene data show CDR1 as SEHNR and CDR2 as FQNEAQ (reference sequence). The V gene end was trimmed by 1 base and the J gene end by 3 bases; junction bases not matched to a gene: 4. The CDR3 loop spans 16 amino acids. DNA for the CDR3: TGTGCCAGCAGCTTAGGGGAGGACAGGGGCTACAATGAGCAGTTCTTC. It encodes CASSLGEDRGYNEQFF.